This TCR beta chain is drawn from a study of CD8 T cells in ankylosing spondylitis. Broader study findings: According to the report, clones linked to the disease were significantly enriched in matched synovial fluid samples taken from ankylosing spondylitis patients. A TCR beta motif made of eight highly homologous variants seemed typical of ankylosing spondylitis blood.

The table lists this clonotype with many counts. What it recognizes is unknown. TCRdb redid the calling of the 5' RACE reads with MiXCR, one entry per CDR3 protein. Altogether approximately 250,000 distinct CDR3 sequences are present, roughly a quarter being singletons, with the ten largest covering approximately 0.61%. The germline CDR1 and CDR2 sequences are SGHTA and FQGNSA. The CDR3 covers 12 residues. V lost 4 bases to trimming and J lost 6 bases, with 9 bases between them. The receptor comes from a male donor with ankylosing spondylitis or in good health (not recorded which). Sequencing used blood, either unsorted or a sorted T cell fraction (not recorded which). The chain joins TRBV7-2 to TRBJ1-2; D not resolved. As DNA, the CDR3 is TGTGCCAGCAGCTCAAAACCGAATGGCTACACCTTC. Translated, it gives CASSSKPNGYTF.